The 11 T cell receptor beta chains below come from one sample, sequenced in a study of T cells in women clearing cervical HPV infection. Using immunoSEQ multiplex PCR, the repertoire was profiled, and TCRdb retains in-frame clones only, with some absent. This sample's table has some 31,000 clones. Sequencing used blood buffy coat. The source is a woman aged 18 to 75 with a cervical HPV16 infection that either progressed to CIN3+ or cleared (not recorded which).

As regards this clone: The DNA ends 3 residues before the CDR3 does, and the rest of the CDR3 is filled in from the germline J gene. This chain uses TRBV11-2 with TRBJ1-2; weak D call: TRBD1 (5 bases). Per the germline V gene, CDR1 is SGHAT and CDR2 is FQNNGV. The CDR3 is 13 residues long. V dropped 2 bases and J dropped 7 bases, with 11 bases sitting between them. The CDR3 here is CASSLTTTVGYTF. The sequenced part of the CDR3 DNA is TGTGCCAGCAGCTTAACCACGACAGTTGGC.

On this clone itself: The missing CDR3 end, 3 residues past where the read stops, is filled in from the germline J gene. The J gene is TRBJ2-7, the V gene TRBV20-1, with D possibly matching TRBD2 (6 bases). The V gene's germline CDR1 is DFQATT and CDR2 SNEGSKA (reference sequence). This CDR3 region has 14 residues. V lost 1 base and J 3 bases, leaving 13 bases between the germline ends. The CDR3 here is CSARVSQGGYEQYF. CDR3 DNA (partial): TGCAGTGCTAGAGTTTCCCAGGGAGGCTACGAG.

Comments on this clone: Read data end 3 residues before the CDR3 end; the end is taken from the germline J gene. This sequence joins TRBV30 and TRBJ2-3, with TRBD1 matching over 8 bases. CDR1 and CDR2 from the germline V gene are GTSNPN and SVGIG (reference sequence). There are 14 residues in the CDR3. CDR3 loop: CAWTAGQGKKTQYF. The CDR3 bases that were read are TGTGCCTGGACCGCCGGACAGGGCAAAAAGACG.

Of note for this clone: The DNA ends 3 residues before the CDR3 does, and the rest of the CDR3 is filled in from the germline J gene. V gene TRBV2 combines with J gene TRBJ2-1; D gene uncertain. The CDR3 is 11 amino acids. Germline-derived CDR1 and CDR2 are SNHLY and FYNNEI. Trimming removed 4 bases at V and 9 bases at J, with 7 bases between. CDR3: CASSADTEQFF. The CDR3 bases that were read are TGTGCCAGCAGTGCTGACACTGAG.

Worth noting for this clone: The read falls 3 residues short of the CDR3 end, and the missing part is taken from the germline J gene. The chain carries TRBV6-2 or TRBV6-3 and TRBJ2-3, with 8 nucleotides matching TRBD2. V lost 6 bases, J lost 0 bases, and 8 bases stayed unmatched. Germline loops: CDR1 MNHEY, CDR2 SVGEGT. The CDR3 runs 16 residues. The part of the CDR3 DNA that was read is TGTGCCAGCAGGACTTATAGCGGGGCAAGCACAGATACG. It codes for CASRTYSGASTDT. The complete CDR3 reads CASRTYSGASTDTQYF.

As concerns this clone: The read comes to an end 3 residues before the CDR3 does, leaving the germline J gene to fill in the end. This chain connects TRBV19 to TRBJ2-2; 10 positions match TRBD1. Per germline, CDR1 LNHDA and CDR2 SQIVND (reference sequence). Trimming cost V 9 bases and J 6 bases; bases outside gene matches: 10. The CDR3 contains 15 residues. The CDR3 sequence is CASAPDRGRAGELFF. The sequenced part of the CDR3 DNA is TGTGCCAGCGCCCCCGACAGGGGGCGTGCCGGGGAG.

Concerning this clone itself: The CDR3 end is not reached by the read, which stops 3 residues before it; the germline J gene fills it in. The genes are TRBV6-2 or TRBV6-3 and TRBJ2-7, with D perhaps matching TRBD2 (6 bases). Deletions cut 5 bases from V and 6 bases from J, with 23 bases between. Germline CDR1 is MNHEY and CDR2 is SVGEGT. The CDR3 covers 16 residues. This CDR3 is CASSPVGGEAGAEQYF. The sequenced CDR3 bases are TGTGCCAGCAGTCCCGTGGGGGGAGAGGCCGGTGCCGAG.

Remarks on this clone: The read terminates 3 residues before the CDR3 end, so the remaining end is supplied by the germline J gene. The J gene is TRBJ1-2, the V gene TRBV19; D gene uncertain. This CDR3 is built from 16 residues. Trimming took off 6 bases at V and 0 bases at J, with 17 bases between the two ends. Looked up from germline, CDR1 is LNHDA and CDR2 is SQIVND (reference sequence). CDR3 bases read: TGTGCCAGTAGCATCACCGTCAGGCTGACTAACTATGGC. Its protein product is CASSITVRLTNYG. The complete CDR3 sequence is CASSITVRLTNYGYTF.

As to this clone: The read comes to an end 3 residues before the CDR3 does, leaving the germline J gene to fill in the end. The same CDR3 is also encoded by other DNA sequences in this sample. The chain links TRBV20-1 to TRBJ1-5; maybe TRBD1 (5 bases). V shed 0 bases and J shed 5 bases, with 11 bases lying between them. Per the germline V gene, CDR1 is DFQATT and CDR2 is SNEGSKA (reference sequence). The CDR3 sequence is 14 residues long. CDR3 bases read: TGCAGTGCTAGAGATAATGGGGGGGATCAGCCC. It yields the protein CSARDNGGDQP. The full CDR3 protein is CSARDNGGDQPQHF.

A note on this clone: The read comes to an end 3 residues before the CDR3 does, leaving the germline J gene to fill in the end. The rearrangement links TRBV10-3 to TRBJ2-2, with TRBD1 identical over 8 bases. This CDR3 contains 14 residues. Germline CDR1 reads ENHRY; CDR2 reads SYGVKD. J lost 3 bases, V lost 6 bases, and 3 bases had no gene match. CDR3 DNA, as far as it was read: TGTGCCATCAGGGAGACAGGGGACACCGGGGAG. It translates to CAIRETGDTGE. The full CDR3 protein reads CAIRETGDTGELFF.

A note on this clone: Read data end 3 residues before the CDR3 end; the end is taken from the germline J gene. The chain joins TRBV19 to TRBJ2-6, with 8 bases fitting TRBD1. Germline CDR1 LNHDA, CDR2 SQIVND (reference sequence). CDR3 length: 18 residues. Trimming removed 1 base from V and 0 bases from J; junction bases left unmatched: 5. CDR3 residues: CASSIGQGISSGANVLTF. The sequenced part of the CDR3 DNA is TGTGCCAGTAGTATAGGACAGGGGATAAGCTCTGGGGCCAACGTC.